This entry lists 8 T cell receptor beta chains sequenced from one sample in a study of identical twins. TCRdb used MiXCR to reprocess the 5' RACE reads, holding one entry per CDR3 protein. The sample consists of about 730,000 distinct CDR3 sequences, around 20% of them appearing once. The same sample was also studied in work on T cells expressing NK-cell markers.

The sample taken for sequencing was PBMCs. Every receptor here comes from a woman in her late teens or twenties in good health.

The chain has TRBV29-1 and TRBJ2-3, with a tentative D call TRBD2 (5 bases). This CDR3 is built from 13 residues. Per germline, CDR1 SQVTM and CDR2 ANQGSEA. V shed 6 bases and J shed 4 bases, with 14 bases lying between them. The CDR3 nucleotides read TGCAGCGTAAGAGAGGGAATACCAGATACGCAGTATTTT. Translating it yields CSVREGIPDTQYF.

This clonotype was counted between two and nine times. The chain joins TRBV20-1 to TRBJ2-7, with D tentatively TRBD1 or TRBD2 (5 bases each). The V gene lost 1 base and the J gene lost 5 bases, with 15 bases spanning the gap. Per the germline V gene, CDR1 is DFQATT and CDR2 is SNEGSKA (reference sequence). The CDR3 is 14 residues long. This CDR3 reads CSARAMRGTDEQYF. The CDR3 region has the DNA TGCAGTGCTAGAGCCATGAGGGGTACGGACGAGCAGTACTTC.

This chain links TRBV20-1 with TRBJ2-7; 8 positions agree with TRBD2. This CDR3 contains 12 residues. The V segment lost 7 bases and the J segment 4 bases; nucleotides outside the gene matches: 6. The germline V gene encodes CDR1 DFQATT and CDR2 SNEGSKA (reference sequence). The CDR3 region is CSVSSGSYEQYF. CDR3 sequence (DNA): TGCAGTGTGTCCAGCGGGAGTTACGAGCAGTACTTC.

Only a few counts were recorded for this clonotype. The V and J genes are TRBV7-9 and TRBJ2-1, with TRBD2 matching over 9 bases. Germline loops: CDR1 SEHNR, CDR2 FQNEAQ (reference sequence). This CDR3 has 16 residues. With 7 bases clipped from V and 5 bases from J, the junction kept 12 bases outside the gene matches. The CDR3 protein is CASTTTRGRANNEQFF. CDR3 DNA: TGTGCCAGCACCACGACGCGCGGGAGGGCCAACAATGAGCAGTTCTTC.

The rearrangement links TRBV9 to TRBJ2-5; 8 bases fit TRBD2. After removal of 0 bases from V and 11 bases from J, the junction contained 6 bases not matched to a gene. The CDR3 is 13 amino acids. Germline assignment: CDR1 SGDLS and CDR2 YYNGEE. For the CDR3, the DNA is TGTGCCAGCAGCGTAGGGGATAGCGGGAAGCAGTACTTC. Its protein is CASSVGDSGKQYF.

The chain couples TRBV29-1 to TRBJ2-1, with TRBD1 as a possible D gene (6 bases). From germline, CDR1 is SQVTM and CDR2 ANQGSEA. The length of the CDR3 is 15 residues. Between the trimmed V and J ends, which lost 0 bases and 10 bases, there was a span of 19 bases. CDR3 nucleotides: TGCAGCGTTGAAGAGGGGGCCAAACGTTGGAGGGAGCAGTTCTTC. Protein sequence: CSVEEGAKRWREQFF.

The V gene is TRBV10-3, the J gene TRBJ1-4, with D possibly TRBD1 on 6 matching bases. Trimming removed 0 bases from V and 12 bases from J, with 14 bases in between. Looked up from germline, CDR1 is ENHRY and CDR2 is SYGVKD. The CDR3 length is 14 residues. In DNA, the CDR3 is TGTGCCATCAGTGAGTCGGGCAGGGGTAGTGAACTGTTTTTT. Residues: CAISESGRGSELFF.

The chain uses TRBV13 and TRBJ1-1; D not resolved. Trimming shortened V by 0 bases and J by 2 bases, and 10 bases separated the two germline ends. Germline V gene sequence: CDR1 PRHDT, CDR2 FYEKMQ (reference sequence). This CDR3 region has 15 residues. The CDR3 loop reads CASSLGVIGNTEAFF. The CDR3 DNA sequence: TGTGCCAGCAGCTTAGGCGTCATCGGAAACACTGAAGCTTTCTTT.